Sequencing of this TCR beta chain was carried out in a study of blood T cell repertoires in COVID-19. V lost 3 bases to trimming and J lost 6 bases, with 14 bases between them. The CDR3 covers 15 residues. The germline CDR1 and CDR2 sequences are MDHEN and SYDVKM. How the authors handled the data: For nucleated cells, counts were estimated from reference gene primer amplification. Produced via immunoSEQ multiplex PCR; TCRdb's table is partial and in-frame only. V and J calls and clone size are copied from that table; D and trimming were computed from the DNA. The sample contains a few hundred thousand clones, around 90% of which appear only once. Participants were aged about 18 to 90 years, lived in under 25 US areas, and enrolled virtually.

The chain recombines TRBV28 with TRBJ1-4, with D possibly TRBD1 on 5 matching bases. Sequenced sample: PBMCs or T cells enriched from blood (not recorded which). The clonotype was recovered from a woman aged 45 to 65 with acute COVID-19. This CDR3 reads CASSFGLGADEKLFF. In DNA, the CDR3 is TGTGCCAGCAGTTTTGGGTTAGGGGCGGATGAAAAACTGTTTTTT.